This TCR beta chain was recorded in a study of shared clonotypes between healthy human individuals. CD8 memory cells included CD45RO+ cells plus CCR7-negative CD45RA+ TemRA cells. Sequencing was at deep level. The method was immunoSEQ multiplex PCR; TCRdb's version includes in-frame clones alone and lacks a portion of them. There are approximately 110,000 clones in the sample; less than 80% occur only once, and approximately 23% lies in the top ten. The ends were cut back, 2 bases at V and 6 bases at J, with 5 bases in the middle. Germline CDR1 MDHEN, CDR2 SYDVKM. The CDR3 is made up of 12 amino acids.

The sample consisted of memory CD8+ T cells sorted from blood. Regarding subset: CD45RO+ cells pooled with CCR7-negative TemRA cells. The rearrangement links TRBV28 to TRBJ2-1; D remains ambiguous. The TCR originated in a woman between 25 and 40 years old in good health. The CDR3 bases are TGTGCCAGCAGTTTAGTGGCCAATGAGCAGTTCTTC. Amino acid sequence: CASSLVANEQFF.